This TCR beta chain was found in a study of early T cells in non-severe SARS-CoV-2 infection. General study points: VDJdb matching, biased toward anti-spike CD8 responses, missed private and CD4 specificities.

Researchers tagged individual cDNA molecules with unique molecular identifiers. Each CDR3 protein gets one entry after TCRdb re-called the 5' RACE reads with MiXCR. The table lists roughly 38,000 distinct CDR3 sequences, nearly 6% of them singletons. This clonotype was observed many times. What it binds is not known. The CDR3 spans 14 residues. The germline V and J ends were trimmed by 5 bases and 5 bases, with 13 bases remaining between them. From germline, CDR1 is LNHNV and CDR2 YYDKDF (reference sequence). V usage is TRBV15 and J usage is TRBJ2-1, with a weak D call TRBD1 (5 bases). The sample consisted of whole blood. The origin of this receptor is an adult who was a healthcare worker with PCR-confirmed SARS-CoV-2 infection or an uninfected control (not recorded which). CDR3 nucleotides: TGTGCCACCAGCCGCCCAGGGCTGAACAATGAGCAGTTCTTC. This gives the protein CATSRPGLNNEQFF.